The clone carrying this T cell receptor beta chain was detected many times. TCRdb redid the calling of the RT-PCR reads with MiXCR, one entry per CDR3 protein. The sample records about 700,000 distinct CDR3 sequences, 11% to 15% being singletons. Per germline, CDR1 MNHEY and CDR2 SVGAGI. The germline V and J ends were trimmed by 8 bases and 6 bases, with 16 bases remaining between them. The CDR3 consists of 13 residues. The sample taken for sequencing was memory CD4+ T cells from blood. The chain couples TRBV6-5 to TRBJ1-2; the D gene is possibly TRBD1 (6 bases). This TCR was recovered from a female donor in good health, serving as a healthy control. The CDR3 loop reads CASSGQIDNGYTF. CDR3 nucleotide sequence: TGTGCCAGCTCGGGACAAATCGACAATGGCTACACCTTC.